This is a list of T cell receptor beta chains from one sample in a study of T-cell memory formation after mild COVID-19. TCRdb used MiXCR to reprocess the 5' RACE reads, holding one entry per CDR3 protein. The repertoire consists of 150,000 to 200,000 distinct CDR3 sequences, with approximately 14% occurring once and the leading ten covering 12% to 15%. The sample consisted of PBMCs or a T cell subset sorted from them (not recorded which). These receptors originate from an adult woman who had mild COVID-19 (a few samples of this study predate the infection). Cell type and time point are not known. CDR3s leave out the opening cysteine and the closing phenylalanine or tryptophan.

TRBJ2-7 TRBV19 ATSIPLGEQY
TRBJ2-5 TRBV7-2 ASSFSGTLIETQY
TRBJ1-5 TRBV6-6 ASRQTGGSNQPQH
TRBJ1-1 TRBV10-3 AISEELRGTEAF
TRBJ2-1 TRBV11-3 ASSSRGVTDYNEQF
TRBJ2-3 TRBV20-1 SAAQPDTQY
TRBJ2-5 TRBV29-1 SVEPMTSGGAYGQETQY
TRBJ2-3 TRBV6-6 ASSPGTSGGTQY
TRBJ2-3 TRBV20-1 SARQADTQY
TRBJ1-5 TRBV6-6 ASMEHGNQPQH
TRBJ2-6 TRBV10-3 AITPTESGANVLT
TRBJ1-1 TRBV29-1 SVEVMGPGIEAF
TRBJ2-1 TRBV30 ASAREGREDEQF
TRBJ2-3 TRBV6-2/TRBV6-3 ASKASGGTDTQY
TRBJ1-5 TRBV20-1 SATKTGENQPQH
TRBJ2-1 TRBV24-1 ATSDSSVREGQYNEQF
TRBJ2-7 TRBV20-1 SARRSLEQY
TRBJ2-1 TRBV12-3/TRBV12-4 ASSLPRGTSSYNEQF
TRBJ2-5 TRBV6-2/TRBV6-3 ASSYRVQGKETQY
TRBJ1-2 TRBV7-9 ASSHGAAYGYT
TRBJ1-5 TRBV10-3 AISEDRDQPQH
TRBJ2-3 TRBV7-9 ASSRAGTSGSTDTQY
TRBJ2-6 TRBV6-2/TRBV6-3 ASSYSSRVVFSGANVLT
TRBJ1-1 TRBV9 ASSVGQANTEAF